The 13 T cell receptor beta chains listed next were all sequenced from one sample in a study of cytomegalovirus exposure and HLA in healthy donors. It was with 60 Vbeta and 13 Jbeta primers that the PCR ran. Repertoires were generated with immunoSEQ multiplex PCR, while TCRdb's copy carries only in-frame clones and drops some. The data contain fewer than 250,000 clones, 79% of them singletons. Specimen: PBMCs. The receptors stem from a woman aged 18-30 years in good health and CMV-seronegative.

In its sample, this clone was seen a few times. The chain carries TRBV5-4 and TRBJ1-1; 8 bases are a match to TRBD1. CDR1 and CDR2 from the germline V gene are SGHNT and YYREEE (reference sequence). V shed 6 bases and J 5 bases; nucleotides not matched to a gene: 15. This CDR3 spans 16 amino acids. CDR3 nucleotides: TGTGCCAGCAACTTAGGGGGCAGGGGGCTTGGTACTGAAGCTTTCTTT. This codes for CASNLGGRGLGTEAFF.

The chain joins TRBV7-9 to TRBJ1-4; D is ambiguous. Germline loops: CDR1 SEHNR, CDR2 FQNEAQ (reference sequence). CDR3 length: 15 residues. V dropped 5 bases and J dropped 0 bases, with 10 bases sitting between them. The CDR3 nucleotides are TGTGCCAGCAGCCAGTCGGGTGCAACTAATGAAAAACTGTTTTTT. Translating gives CASSQSGATNEKLFF.

This chain uses TRBV11-2 with TRBJ2-5, with TRBD1 matching over 7 bases. The junction had 4 bases not matched to a gene; V was cut back by 1 base and J by 2 bases. Germline CDR1 reads SGHAT; CDR2 reads FQNNGV. The length of the CDR3 is 15 residues. CDR3 protein: CASSLAGQPQETQYF. The CDR3, as DNA: TGTGCCAGCAGCTTAGCGGGACAGCCTCAAGAGACCCAGTACTTC.

The table lists this clone with a few counts. The gene calls are TRBV7-3 and TRBJ2-2; D might be TRBD2 (5 bases). With 3 bases removed from V and 5 bases from J, the gap between germline ends came to 16 bases. CDR1 is SGHTA, CDR2 FQGTGA, per germline. This CDR3 has 16 residues. The CDR3 DNA sequence: TGTGCCAGCAGCTTCCTTCCGGGGAGAGGTACCGGGGAGCTGTTTTTT. Its translation is CASSFLPGRGTGELFF. Looking up the rest from reference TRBV7-3 and TRBJ2-2 gives the full variable domain: GAGVSQTPSNKVTEKGKYVELRCDPISGHTALYWYRQSLGQGPEFLIYFQGTGAADDSGLPNDRFFAVRPEGSVSTLKIQRTERGDSAVYLCASSFLPGRGTGELFFGEGSRLTVL.

V is TRBV5-4 and J is TRBJ1-4, with a possible D match to TRBD1 (6 bases). CDR1 is SGHNT, CDR2 YYREEE, per germline (reference sequence). V lost 3 bases and J lost 3, with 15 bases in between. The CDR3 sequence is 16 residues long. The CDR3 reads CASSSKQDSSNEKLFF. The DNA for the CDR3 is TGTGCCAGCAGCTCGAAACAGGACAGCTCTAATGAAAAACTGTTTTTT.

The DNA for the CDR3 is TGTGCCAGCAGCTTAGGGGATTACAGGGGACTGAGCAATCAGCCCCAGCATTTT. This codes for CASSLGDYRGLSNQPQHF. The chain combines TRBV7-9 with TRBJ1-5; TRBD1 agrees at 7 bases. The CDR3 length is 18 residues. CDR1 SEHNR and CDR2 FQNEAQ come from the germline V gene (reference sequence). The junction had 10 bases not matched to a gene; V was cut back by 1 base and J by 1 base.

V usage is TRBV7-8 and J usage is TRBJ2-3; TRBD2 matches at 8 bases. Germline CDR1 is SGHVS and CDR2 is FQNEAQ. The CDR3 sequence is 17 residues long. The junction had 13 bases not matched to a gene; V was cut back by 5 bases and J by 3 bases. For the CDR3, the DNA is TGTGCCAGCAGCCGCCCGAGTCTAGCGGGTGTAACAGATACGCAGTATTTT. Translated, it gives CASSRPSLAGVTDTQYF. Complete variable domain (other parts from reference TRBV7-8 and TRBJ2-3): GAGVSQSPRYKVAKRGQDVALRCDPISGHVSLFWYQQALGQGPEFLTYFQNEAQLDKSGLPSDRFFAERPEGSVSTLKIQRTQQEDSAVYLCASSRPSLAGVTDTQYFGPGTRLTVL.

J is TRBJ2-3 and V is TRBV11-1; 11 nucleotides align to TRBD1. There are 18 residues in the CDR3. With 6 bases clipped from V and 2 bases from J, the junction kept 13 bases outside the gene matches. Germline V gene lookup returns CDR1 SGHAT and CDR2 FQDESV (reference sequence). The CDR3 sequence: CASSMAGQGVSITDTQYF. In DNA, the CDR3 is TGTGCCAGCAGTATGGCGGGACAGGGGGTCTCTATCACAGATACGCAGTATTTT.

This chain links TRBV9 with TRBJ2-1; 9 bases line up with TRBD2. Germline assignment: CDR1 SGDLS and CDR2 YYNGEE. The CDR3 totals 14 residues. J was trimmed by 5 bases and V by 6 bases; bases with no gene match: 6. The CDR3 DNA is TGTGCCAGCACGGTACTAGCGGGTAACAATGAGCAGTTCTTC. Amino acid sequence: CASTVLAGNNEQFF.

The gene calls are TRBV2 and TRBJ2-1; D not certain. V lost 6 bases, J lost 6 bases, and 15 bases lay in between. Germline V gene data show CDR1 as SNHLY and CDR2 as FYNNEI. The CDR3 spans 14 residues. In DNA, the CDR3 is TGTGCCAGCAGCGCTCGGGTTCCGTTCAATGAGCAGTTCTTC. Translation: CASSARVPFNEQFF.

Worth noting for this clone: Other DNA sequences in the same sample also yield this CDR3. The gene calls are TRBV7-9 and TRBJ2-7, with a possible D match to TRBD1 (5 bases). Per germline, CDR1 SEHNR and CDR2 FQNEAQ (reference sequence). The CDR3 contains 13 residues. Deletions cut 7 bases from V and 4 bases from J, with 14 bases between. CDR3 protein: CASTRDSLYEQYF. CDR3 sequence (DNA): TGTGCCAGCACCCGTGACAGCCTATACGAGCAGTACTTC.

The genes are TRBV5-4 and TRBJ2-5; 10 bases map to TRBD2. The germline V gene encodes CDR1 SGHNT and CDR2 YYREEE (reference sequence). The V segment lost 4 bases and the J segment 5 bases; nucleotides outside the gene matches: 5. The CDR3 covers 14 residues. CDR3 loop: CASSRRTSGETQYF. CDR3 bases: TGTGCCAGCAGCAGAAGGACTAGCGGTGAGACCCAGTACTTC.

The chain carries TRBV30 and TRBJ1-4; D perhaps matches TRBD1 (5 bases). The CDR3 loop spans 18 amino acids. Germline V gene lookup returns CDR1 GTSNPN and CDR2 SVGIG (reference sequence). The V and J ends lost 3 bases and 0 bases respectively, with 20 bases between them. CDR3 nucleotide sequence: TGTGCCTGGAGGTACCGGCAGGGTCGGATTGCAACTAATGAAAAACTGTTTTTT. It yields the protein CAWRYRQGRIATNEKLFF.